The next 9 T cell receptor beta chains were all read from a single sample in a study of blood T cell repertoires in COVID-19. TCRdb keeps only in-frame clones here, not all; method: immunoSEQ multiplex PCR. The sample shows over 200,000 clones, 81% of them seen only once. The sequencing sample was made of peripheral blood. The receptor source for this set is a woman aged 80 or over with acute or convalescent COVID-19.

This clone has at least ten counts. V gene TRBV3-1 (or the pseudogene TRBV3-2) combines with J gene TRBJ2-1; D is uncertain. The germline V gene encodes CDR1 LGHDT and CDR2 YNNKEL (reference sequence). The V end was cut by 5 bases, the J end by 0 bases, with 8 bases between. This CDR3 region has 14 residues. CDR3 loop: CASSYASSYNEQFF. DNA of the CDR3: TGTGCCAGCAGCTACGCGAGCTCCTACAATGAGCAGTTCTTC.

This clone was detected once. The chain couples TRBV4-1 to TRBJ2-6; perhaps TRBD2 as D (5 bases). The CDR3 is 17 residues long. CDR1 is MGHRA, CDR2 YSYEKL, per germline. V lost 2 bases and J 0 bases, leaving 11 bases between the germline ends. The CDR3 loop reads CASSQRKEVSGANVLTF. CDR3 coding DNA: TGCGCCAGCAGCCAACGGAAGGAGGTCTCTGGGGCCAACGTCCTGACTTTC.

This chain uses TRBV6-5 with TRBJ2-1, with TRBD2 matching 11 bases. The CDR3 covers 15 residues. V shed 2 bases, J shed 8 bases, and the junction held 5 bases outside the gene matches. CDR1 MNHEY and CDR2 SVGAGI come from the germline V gene. The CDR3 loop reads CASSYGASGRYEQFF. The DNA for the CDR3 is TGTGCCAGCAGTTACGGGGCTAGCGGGAGGTATGAGCAGTTCTTC.

This chain links TRBV6-5 with TRBJ2-2, with 7 bases matching TRBD2. This CDR3 has 16 residues. After removal of 0 bases from V and 1 base from J, the junction contained 2 bases not matched to a gene. Germline-derived CDR1 and CDR2 are MNHEY and SVGAGI. CDR3 in amino acids: CASSYSASGNTGELFF. In nucleotides, the CDR3 is TGTGCCAGCAGTTACTCTGCTAGCGGGAACACCGGGGAGCTGTTTTTT.

The chain employs TRBV10-3 and TRBJ1-6; maybe TRBD1 (5 bases). The CDR3 loop spans 14 amino acids. The V end was cut by 4 bases, the J end by 7 bases, with 11 bases between. Germline CDR1 reads ENHRY; CDR2 reads SYGVKD. The CDR3 region is CAISAGDPNSPLHF. The DNA of the CDR3 is TGTGCCATCAGTGCGGGGGACCCCAATTCACCCCTCCACTTT.

J is TRBJ1-5 and V is TRBV12-5, with TRBD1 matching over 7 bases. There are 16 residues in the CDR3. Germline V lookup: CDR1 LGHNT, CDR2 FRNRAP. With 6 bases clipped from V and 7 bases from J, the junction kept 15 bases outside the gene matches. This CDR3 reads CASGPVPLDRAQPQHF. CDR3 DNA: TGTGCTAGTGGACCTGTTCCTCTCGACAGGGCGCAGCCCCAGCATTTT.

This clone was counted a few times. V gene TRBV19 combines with J gene TRBJ1-6; 7 nucleotides agree with TRBD1. V lost 4 bases and J lost 8; bases outside the gene matches: 5. CDR1 LNHDA and CDR2 SQIVND come from the germline V gene (reference sequence). The CDR3 consists of 14 residues. DNA of the CDR3: TGTGCCAGTAGTACTGGGACAGACCATTCACCCCTCCACTTT. It encodes CASSTGTDHSPLHF.

The rearrangement links TRBV7-2 to TRBJ2-3; 8 nucleotides match TRBD2. Trimming at V came to 3 bases and at J to 3 bases, leaving 5 bases not matched to a gene. The CDR3 is 15 amino acids. Germline V lookup: CDR1 SGHTA, CDR2 FQGNSA. In nucleotides, the CDR3 is TGTGCCAGCAGCTTCGGGGGGGCCGGGACAGATACGCAGTATTTT. Protein: CASSFGGAGTDTQYF.

V gene TRBV3-1 (or the pseudogene TRBV3-2) combines with J gene TRBJ1-1; D remains unclear. Germline V gives CDR1 LGHDT, CDR2 YNNKEL (reference sequence). The length of the CDR3 is 12 residues. Trimming cost V 6 bases and J 9 bases, with 14 bases left between them. The CDR3 spells CASRVGEGKAFF. CDR3 sequence (DNA): TGTGCCAGCAGAGTGGGAGAAGGAAAAGCTTTCTTT.